The clone carrying this TCR beta chain appeared many times. The antigen is undetermined. Germline CDR1 SNHLY, CDR2 FYNNEI. Trimming cost V 4 bases and J 2 bases, with 6 bases left between them. The CDR3 is 12 amino acids. This record comes from a study of blood T cells in healthy people across ages. Study-level points and caveats: Older individuals had lower TCR beta diversity per million T cells (the decline was roughly linear).

Next came a second PCR, run for 7 to 11 cycles, which used a sample-barcoded 5' primer along with a J-beta primer mix. TCRdb analysed the 5' RACE reads with MiXCR anew, one entry per CDR3 protein. The table lists 1.5 million to 2 million distinct CDR3 sequences, roughly 27% of them singletons, with 7% to 9% in the top ten. The chain couples TRBV2 to TRBJ2-7; D gene ambiguous. The clonotype was recovered from a woman aged 30 to 39 in good health. The sequenced sample consisted of blood. CDR3 nucleotides: TGTGCCAGCAGTGTCTTGCCCTACGAGCAGTACTTC. It specifies CASSVLPYEQYF.